The 10 T cell receptor beta chains given below trace back to one sample, sequenced in a study of long-term antiretroviral therapy in people with HIV. Sequencing relied on immunoSEQ assay v3.0, run at survey level. Clones were sequenced by immunoSEQ multiplex PCR, and TCRdb holds only the in-frame ones, with some missing. The sample lists tens of thousands of clones, 80% to 90% occurring once. The sequences come from unsorted PBMCs, collected 0.1 years before starting antiretroviral therapy. These receptors were collected from a man between 18 and 35 years old with HIV.

This sequence joins TRBV10-2 and TRBJ1-2, with D perhaps matching TRBD1 (6 bases). Trimming left V 0 bases short and J 6 bases short, with 11 bases between. CDR3 length equals 14 residues. The germline gives CDR1 WSHSY, CDR2 SAAADI. The CDR3: CASSESKQGDGYTF. CDR3 bases: TGCGCCAGCAGTGAGTCGAAACAGGGAGATGGCTACACCTTC.

This clone is medium-sized (0.01 to 0.1%) by share. The J gene is TRBJ2-2, the V gene TRBV7-8; either TRBD1 or TRBD2 may fit D (6 bases each). Per the germline V gene, CDR1 is SGHVS and CDR2 is FQNEAQ. The CDR3 has 14 residues. The chain's CDR3 is CAMGGQSNTGELFF. CDR3 DNA: TGTGCAATGGGGGGCCAATCGAACACCGGGGAGCTGTTTTTT. Full variable domain (outside the CDR3, taken from reference TRBV7-8 and TRBJ2-2): GAGVSQSPRYKVAKRGQDVALRCDPISGHVSLFWYQQALGQGPEFLTYFQNEAQLDKSGLPSDRFFAERPEGSVSTLKIQRTQQEDSAVYLCAMGGQSNTGELFFGEGSRLTVL.

The chain recombines TRBV28 with TRBJ1-3, with a possible D match to TRBD1 (5 bases). CDR3 length equals 17 residues. Trimming pared 1 base from V and 0 bases from J, leaving 13 bases between. Germline-derived CDR1 and CDR2 are MDHEN and SYDVKM. This CDR3 reads CASSLYRDRRSGNTIYF. The CDR3 DNA follows: TGTGCCAGCAGTTTATATCGAGACAGACGCTCTGGAAACACCATATATTTT.

V is TRBV19 and J is TRBJ2-5; D possibly corresponds to TRBD1 (6 bases). The CDR3 sequence is 13 residues long. V was trimmed by 0 bases and J by 7 bases, leaving 9 bases between them. In germline, CDR1 is LNHDA, CDR2 SQIVND (reference sequence). CDR3 bases: TGTGCCAGTAGTATAGATCAAGGGGGGACCCAGTACTTC. Translating gives CASSIDQGGTQYF.

The rearrangement joins TRBV7-2 to TRBJ2-7; 9 bases map to TRBD2. This CDR3 contains 15 residues. V was clipped by 5 bases and J by 1 base; unmatched bases: 6. The germline V gene encodes CDR1 SGHTA and CDR2 FQGNSA. CDR3 amino acids: CASSLVAGASYEQYF. In DNA, the CDR3 is TGTGCCAGCAGCCTCGTAGCGGGGGCTTCCTACGAGCAGTACTTC.

The genes are TRBV2 and TRBJ2-5; D possibly matches TRBD1 or TRBD2 (5 bases each). This CDR3 region has 15 residues. Germline CDR1 is SNHLY and CDR2 is FYNNEI. Trimming shortened V by 6 bases and J by 7 bases, and 21 bases separated the two germline ends. The CDR3 DNA reads as TGTGCCAGCAGCGAAACTTACGGGACCGAGCTGACCCAGTACTTC. Residues: CASSETYGTELTQYF.

This clone has only a few counts. The chain employs TRBV4-2 and TRBJ2-6, with TRBD2 identical over 8 bases. The CDR3 contains 16 residues. J was trimmed by 0 bases and V by 2 bases; bases with no gene match: 0. Germline-derived CDR1 and CDR2 are LGHNA and YNFKEQ. Here the CDR3 DNA reads TGTGCCAGCAGCCAAACTAGCGGCTCTGGGGCCAACGTCCTGACTTTC. Its protein is CASSQTSGSGANVLTF.

The rearrangement joins TRBV5-5 to TRBJ2-1, with TRBD2 matching 9 bases. Looked up from germline, CDR1 is SGHKS and CDR2 is YYEKEE (reference sequence). The V segment lost 6 bases and the J segment 9 bases; nucleotides outside the gene matches: 13. The length of the CDR3 is 15 residues. The CDR3 is CASTMSSGRGSEQFF. For the CDR3, the DNA is TGTGCCAGCACCATGAGTAGCGGGAGAGGGAGTGAGCAGTTCTTC.

A few counts support this clone. The chain recombines TRBV2 with TRBJ1-2, with D possibly TRBD1 on 5 matching bases. Trimming pared 7 bases from V and 5 bases from J, leaving 11 bases between. The CDR3 spans 12 residues. In germline, CDR1 is SNHLY, CDR2 FYNNEI. CDR3 sequence: CASIGGVYGYTF. Here the CDR3 DNA reads TGTGCCAGCATCGGGGGGGTTTATGGCTACACCTTC. Full variable domain (remainder filled in from reference TRBV2 and TRBJ1-2): EPEVTQTPSHQVTQMGQEVILRCVPISNHLYFYWYRQILGQKVEFLVSFYNNEISEKSEIFDDQFSVERPDGSNFTLKIRSTKLEDSAMYFCASIGGVYGYTFGSGTRLTVV.

A single count supports this clone. This chain connects TRBV4-1 to TRBJ1-4; D is unclear. The germline V gene encodes CDR1 MGHRA and CDR2 YSYEKL. V lost 0 bases to trimming and J lost 7 bases, with 18 bases between them. The CDR3 runs to 17 residues. Here the CDR3 reads CASSQDRSPLLSEKLFF. The CDR3 bases are TGCGCCAGCAGCCAAGATCGCTCCCCTCTATTGTCTGAAAAACTGTTTTTT.